This is a list of T cell receptor beta chains from one sample in a study of blood T cell repertoires in COVID-19. The repertoire was sequenced with immunoSEQ multiplex PCR; TCRdb's copy has only in-frame clones and lacks some. The sample carries about 52,000 clones, about four fifths recorded once. The specimen was peripheral blood. Source of these receptors: a man between 65 and 79 years old with active COVID-19. The CDR3 runs from the conserved cysteine through the conserved F or W. D genes are given only for firm matches. The listing skips clone size in some rows; elsewhere it reads once, few, many or a size class.

CDR3nt: TGTGCCAGCAGCCCAGCAGGGGCCTCTACCGGGGAGCTGTTTTTT; CDR3aa: CASSPAGASTGELFF; j_gene: TRBJ2-2; abundance: -; v_gene: TRBV7-6; len: 15; d_gene: -
CDR3nt: TGCGCCAGCAGCTTGGCTCTTGGAGCCTACGAGCAGTACTTC; CDR3aa: CASSLALGAYEQYF; j_gene: TRBJ2-7; abundance: -; v_gene: TRBV5-1; len: 14; d_gene: -
CDR3nt: TGTGCCAGCAGCCCCCAGGTTTCAGATACGCAGTATTTT; CDR3aa: CASSPQVSDTQYF; j_gene: TRBJ2-3; abundance: -; v_gene: TRBV3-1/TRBV3-2; len: 13; d_gene: -
CDR3nt: TGTGCCAGCAGCTTATCCTTTGTAACAGATAACTATGGCTACACCTTC; CDR3aa: CASSLSFVTDNYGYTF; j_gene: TRBJ1-2; abundance: -; v_gene: TRBV7-9; len: 16; d_gene: -
CDR3nt: TGTGCCAGCAGTTACTCAGTCGGGGTCTACAATGAGCAGTTCTTC; CDR3aa: CASSYSVGVYNEQFF; j_gene: TRBJ2-1; abundance: -; v_gene: TRBV6-5; len: 15; d_gene: -
CDR3nt: TGCGCCAGCAGCCCTATGGGACAGGGGGCCGGTGGCTACACCTTC; CDR3aa: CASSPMGQGAGGYTF; j_gene: TRBJ1-2; abundance: -; v_gene: TRBV5-1; len: 15; d_gene: TRBD1
CDR3nt: TGCGCCAGCAGCTTGGCCCGAGGTGGGACTACCCGTCTCGCGAACACCGGGGAGCTGTTTTTT; CDR3aa: CASSLARGGTTRLANTGELFF; j_gene: TRBJ2-2; abundance: -; v_gene: TRBV5-1; len: 21; d_gene: TRBD2
CDR3nt: TGTGCCAGCAGTATTAGTCGGACAGGGGGCACTGAAGCTTTCTTT; CDR3aa: CASSISRTGGTEAFF; j_gene: TRBJ1-1; abundance: -; v_gene: TRBV28; len: 15; d_gene: TRBD1
CDR3nt: TGTGCCAGCAGTCTTCTCTACGAGCAGTACTTC; CDR3aa: CASSLLYEQYF; j_gene: TRBJ2-7; abundance: -; v_gene: TRBV2; len: 11; d_gene: -
CDR3nt: TGTGCCAGCAGCGCCGAAGCCCAGGGGAATGAAAAACTGTTTTTT; CDR3aa: CASSAEAQGNEKLFF; j_gene: TRBJ1-4; abundance: -; v_gene: TRBV9; len: 15; d_gene: -
CDR3nt: TGTGCCAGCTCACCGGACAGGGTCAACACAGATACGCAGTATTTT; CDR3aa: CASSPDRVNTDTQYF; j_gene: TRBJ2-3; abundance: -; v_gene: TRBV18; len: 15; d_gene: TRBD1
CDR3nt: TGTGCCAGCAGCTTTACAGGACCGAACACTGAAGCTTTCTTT; CDR3aa: CASSFTGPNTEAFF; j_gene: TRBJ1-1; abundance: -; v_gene: TRBV5-5; len: 14; d_gene: -
CDR3nt: TGTGCCAGCAGCCCAACTTTGTACAGGAACACTGAAGCTTTCTTT; CDR3aa: CASSPTLYRNTEAFF; j_gene: TRBJ1-1; abundance: -; v_gene: TRBV9; len: 15; d_gene: -
CDR3nt: TGTGCCTGGAGTACCCAGGGTGTCAATCAGCCCCAGCATTTT; CDR3aa: CAWSTQGVNQPQHF; j_gene: TRBJ1-5; abundance: -; v_gene: TRBV30; len: 14; d_gene: -
CDR3nt: TGTGCCAGCAGTTACTCGGAGGGACAGAGAATCTATGGCTACACCTTC; CDR3aa: CASSYSEGQRIYGYTF; j_gene: TRBJ1-2; abundance: -; v_gene: TRBV6-5; len: 16; d_gene: TRBD1
CDR3nt: TGTGCCAGCAGTTTAGATGGCAGTTACTATGGCTACACCTTC; CDR3aa: CASSLDGSYYGYTF; j_gene: TRBJ1-2; abundance: few; v_gene: TRBV27; len: 14; d_gene: -
CDR3nt: TGTGCCAGCAGCGGACCCGGGACAGGAGCCAACAATGAGCAGTTCTTC; CDR3aa: CASSGPGTGANNEQFF; j_gene: TRBJ2-1; abundance: once; v_gene: TRBV5-4; len: 16; d_gene: TRBD1
CDR3nt: TGTGCCAGCAGCTTAACACCTAATTCACCCCTCCACTTT; CDR3aa: CASSLTPNSPLHF; j_gene: TRBJ1-6; abundance: -; v_gene: TRBV7-9; len: 13; d_gene: -
CDR3nt: TGTGCCAGCAGTGACACCGGGACTAGCGCCCCGGGGACCCAGTACTTC; CDR3aa: CASSDTGTSAPGTQYF; j_gene: TRBJ2-5; abundance: -; v_gene: TRBV6-1; len: 16; d_gene: TRBD2
CDR3nt: TGTGCCAGCTCACCATTTGGGGGGGGCTACGAGCAGTACTTC; CDR3aa: CASSPFGGGYEQYF; j_gene: TRBJ2-7; abundance: -; v_gene: TRBV18; len: 14; d_gene: TRBD2
CDR3nt: TGTGCCAGCAGCCAAGACTCAGGGGGCAATCAGCCCCAGCATTTT; CDR3aa: CASSQDSGGNQPQHF; j_gene: TRBJ1-5; abundance: -; v_gene: TRBV3-1/TRBV3-2; len: 15; d_gene: -
CDR3nt: TGTGCTAGCAGCTATATAGGAGGGGAATTCCGGGACAGGGGAAGTGCAGATACGCAGTATTTT; CDR3aa: CASSYIGGEFRDRGSADTQYF; j_gene: TRBJ2-3; abundance: -; v_gene: TRBV7-7; len: 21; d_gene: TRBD1
CDR3nt: TGTGCCAGCAGCTCAGACAGGGGCAACACCGGGGAGCTGTTTTTT; CDR3aa: CASSSDRGNTGELFF; j_gene: TRBJ2-2; abundance: -; v_gene: TRBV11-3; len: 15; d_gene: TRBD1
CDR3nt: TGTGCCAGCAGCTTAGAGCCTCTAGCGGGGGGACACAATGAGCAGTTCTTC; CDR3aa: CASSLEPLAGGHNEQFF; j_gene: TRBJ2-1; abundance: -; v_gene: TRBV7-9; len: 17; d_gene: TRBD2
CDR3nt: TGTGCCAGCAGTCTATCAAAAGGGGGCGGCACAGATACGCAGTATTTT; CDR3aa: CASSLSKGGGTDTQYF; j_gene: TRBJ2-3; abundance: -; v_gene: TRBV27; len: 16; d_gene: TRBD1
CDR3nt: TGCGCCAGCAGCGTAGGGCGGGCGAGGGGCACAGATACGCAGTATTTT; CDR3aa: CASSVGRARGTDTQYF; j_gene: TRBJ2-3; abundance: -; v_gene: TRBV5-1; len: 16; d_gene: -
CDR3nt: TGTGCCAGCAGCTTATGGACAGCAAATAGCAATCAGCCCCAGCATTTT; CDR3aa: CASSLWTANSNQPQHF; j_gene: TRBJ1-5; abundance: -; v_gene: TRBV7-2; len: 16; d_gene: -
CDR3nt: TGCGCCAGCAGCCAAGGGACAGGGCCTGGAAACACCATATATTTT; CDR3aa: CASSQGTGPGNTIYF; j_gene: TRBJ1-3; abundance: once; v_gene: TRBV4-3; len: 15; d_gene: TRBD1
CDR3nt: TGTGCCAGCTCAGCCAGTGATGGTAATTCACCCCTCCACTTT; CDR3aa: CASSASDGNSPLHF; j_gene: TRBJ1-6; abundance: -; v_gene: TRBV18; len: 14; d_gene: -
CDR3nt: TGTGCCAGCAGACGCACAGGGCTAGAGACCCAGTACTTC; CDR3aa: CASRRTGLETQYF; j_gene: TRBJ2-5; abundance: -; v_gene: TRBV7-2; len: 13; d_gene: -
CDR3nt: TGTGCCTTAGGGACAGGGGGGGGCACCGGGGAGCTGTTTTTT; CDR3aa: CALGTGGGTGELFF; j_gene: TRBJ2-2; abundance: -; v_gene: TRBV28; len: 14; d_gene: TRBD1
CDR3nt: TGCGCCAGCAGCTTGGGACAGGGCGGAAGGTCCTCACAAGCTTTCTTT; CDR3aa: CASSLGQGGRSSQAFF; j_gene: TRBJ1-1; abundance: -; v_gene: TRBV5-1; len: 16; d_gene: TRBD1
CDR3nt: TGTGCCAGCAGCCGGGACAGTTTAGGTCCACAGGATGGCTACACCTTC; CDR3aa: CASSRDSLGPQDGYTF; j_gene: TRBJ1-2; abundance: -; v_gene: TRBV7-2; len: 16; d_gene: TRBD1
CDR3nt: TGTGCCAGCAGTTACTCGACAGTCTCCTACGAGCAGTACTTC; CDR3aa: CASSYSTVSYEQYF; j_gene: TRBJ2-7; abundance: -; v_gene: TRBV6-2/TRBV6-3; len: 14; d_gene: -
CDR3nt: TGTGCCAGTACCACAGGGGAGAGGAGCAATCAGCCCCAGCATTTT; CDR3aa: CASTTGERSNQPQHF; j_gene: TRBJ1-5; abundance: once; v_gene: TRBV19; len: 15; d_gene: TRBD1
CDR3nt: TGCGCCAGCAGCTTGGGTGGGACAGGGAACACTGAAGCTTTCTTT; CDR3aa: CASSLGGTGNTEAFF; j_gene: TRBJ1-1; abundance: once; v_gene: TRBV5-1; len: 15; d_gene: TRBD1
CDR3nt: TGTGCCTGGAGTGTGAGCGGACAAGGGGGCATTCAGTACTTC; CDR3aa: CAWSVSGQGGIQYF; j_gene: TRBJ2-4; abundance: -; v_gene: TRBV30; len: 14; d_gene: -
CDR3nt: TGTGCCAGCAGCGAAACCAGGGAACAGCCCCAGCATTTT; CDR3aa: CASSETREQPQHF; j_gene: TRBJ1-5; abundance: -; v_gene: TRBV7-3; len: 13; d_gene: -
CDR3nt: TGCAGCGTCAGGGGGGACGGGTATGGCTACACCTTC; CDR3aa: CSVRGDGYGYTF; j_gene: TRBJ1-2; abundance: once; v_gene: TRBV29-1; len: 12; d_gene: TRBD1
CDR3nt: TGTGCCAGTAGTATCGGGAGACGTAATGAAAAACTGTTTTTT; CDR3aa: CASSIGRRNEKLFF; j_gene: TRBJ1-4; abundance: -; v_gene: TRBV19; len: 14; d_gene: -
CDR3nt: TGTGCCAGCAGCCCCGCTACCACAGATACGCAGTATTTT; CDR3aa: CASSPATTDTQYF; j_gene: TRBJ2-3; abundance: -; v_gene: TRBV7-2; len: 13; d_gene: -
CDR3nt: TGTGCCAGCAGTTTAAGCTTGACAGGGGTATACGAGCAGTACTTC; CDR3aa: CASSLSLTGVYEQYF; j_gene: TRBJ2-7; abundance: -; v_gene: TRBV27; len: 15; d_gene: TRBD1
CDR3nt: TGTGCCAGCACCGAGACAGCTGAAAAACTGTTTTTT; CDR3aa: CASTETAEKLFF; j_gene: TRBJ1-4; abundance: once; v_gene: TRBV6-4; len: 12; d_gene: -
CDR3nt: TGCGCCAGCAGTGGCCCTGGGCCAGGGCTGGTTGAAAAACTGTTTTTT; CDR3aa: CASSGPGPGLVEKLFF; j_gene: TRBJ1-4; abundance: once; v_gene: TRBV10-1; len: 16; d_gene: -
CDR3nt: TGTGCCAGCAGTTACAAAGGGGCGCCCTACGAGCAGTACTTC; CDR3aa: CASSYKGAPYEQYF; j_gene: TRBJ2-7; abundance: -; v_gene: TRBV6-6; len: 14; d_gene: -
CDR3nt: TGTGCCAGCAGCGTAGGAGGGACAGGGGTTACCGAGCAGTACTTC; CDR3aa: CASSVGGTGVTEQYF; j_gene: TRBJ2-7; abundance: -; v_gene: TRBV9; len: 15; d_gene: TRBD1
CDR3nt: TGTGCCAGCAGCGCCACCCTAGGGCTAGCGGGGGGCCTGGGGGAGACCCAGTACTTC; CDR3aa: CASSATLGLAGGLGETQYF; j_gene: TRBJ2-5; abundance: -; v_gene: TRBV9; len: 19; d_gene: TRBD2